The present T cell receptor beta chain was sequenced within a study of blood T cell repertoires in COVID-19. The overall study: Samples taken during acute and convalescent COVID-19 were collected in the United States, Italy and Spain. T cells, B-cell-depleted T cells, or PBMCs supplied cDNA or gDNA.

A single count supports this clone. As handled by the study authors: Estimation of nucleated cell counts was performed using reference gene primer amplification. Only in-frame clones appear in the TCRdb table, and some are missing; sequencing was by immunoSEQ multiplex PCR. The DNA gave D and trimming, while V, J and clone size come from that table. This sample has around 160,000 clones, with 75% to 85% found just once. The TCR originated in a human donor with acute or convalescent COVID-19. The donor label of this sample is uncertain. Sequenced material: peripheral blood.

This CDR3 reads CASSQVPRQEAGGYTF. The DNA of the CDR3 is TGCGCCAGCAGCCAAGTGCCTCGACAGGAGGCCGGAGGCTACACCTTC. The V call is TRBV4-1, the J call TRBJ1-2; TRBD1 is a possible D gene (6 bases). The CDR3 is made up of 16 amino acids. V was pared by 1 base and J by 8 bases, with 20 bases between. The germline CDR1 and CDR2 sequences are MGHRA and YSYEKL.